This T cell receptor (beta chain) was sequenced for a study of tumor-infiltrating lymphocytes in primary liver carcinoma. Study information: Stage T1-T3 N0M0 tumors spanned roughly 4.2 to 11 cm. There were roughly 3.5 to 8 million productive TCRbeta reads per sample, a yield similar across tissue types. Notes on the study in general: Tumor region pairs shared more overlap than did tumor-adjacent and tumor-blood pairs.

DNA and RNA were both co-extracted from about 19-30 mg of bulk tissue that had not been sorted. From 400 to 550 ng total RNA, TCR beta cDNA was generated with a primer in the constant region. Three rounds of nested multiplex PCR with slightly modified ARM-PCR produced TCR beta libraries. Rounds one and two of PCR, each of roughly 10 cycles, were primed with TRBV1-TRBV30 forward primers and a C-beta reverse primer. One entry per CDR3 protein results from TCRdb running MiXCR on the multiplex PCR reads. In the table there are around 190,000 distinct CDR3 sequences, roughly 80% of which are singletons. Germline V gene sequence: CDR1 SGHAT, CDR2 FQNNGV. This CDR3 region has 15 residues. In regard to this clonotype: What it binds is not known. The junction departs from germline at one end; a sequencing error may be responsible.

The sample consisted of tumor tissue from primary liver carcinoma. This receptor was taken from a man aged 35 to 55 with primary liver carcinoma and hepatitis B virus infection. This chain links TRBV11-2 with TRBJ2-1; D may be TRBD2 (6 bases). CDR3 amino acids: CASSFSGPLDNELSF. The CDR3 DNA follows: TGTGCCAGCAGCTTTAGCGGTCCACTCGACAATGAGCTGTCCTTC. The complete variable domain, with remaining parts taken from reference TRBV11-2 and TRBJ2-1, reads EAGVAQSPRYKIIEKRQSVAFWCNPISGHATLYWYQQILGQGPKLLIQFQNNGVVDDSQLPKDRFSAERLKGVDSTLKIQPAKLEDSAVYLCASSFSGPLDNELSFGPGTRLTVL.